The 8 T cell receptor beta chains presented below share a single source sample, sequenced in a study of blood T cells in healthy people across ages. Through a sample-barcoded 5' primer and a J-beta primer mix, a second PCR was run for roughly 6 to 12 cycles. TCRdb re-called the 5' RACE reads with MiXCR, one entry per CDR3 protein. The table includes 1.5 million or so distinct CDR3 sequences, approximately 40% detected once. The sample comprised blood. The receptors derive from a young woman in good health.

DNA of the CDR3: TGTGCCAGCAGCCTTAATATTCAGCCCCAGCATTTT. Amino acid sequence: CASSLNIQPQHF. The chain is built from TRBV7-9 and TRBJ1-5; D gene unclear. Looked up from germline, CDR1 is SEHNR and CDR2 is FQNEAQ (reference sequence). The germline V and J ends were trimmed by 5 bases and 6 bases, with 8 bases remaining between them. The CDR3 sequence is 12 residues long.

The chain couples TRBV28 to TRBJ1-4; TRBD1 is a possible D gene (5 bases). Trimming pared 5 bases from V and 7 bases from J, leaving 11 bases between. The CDR3 consists of 13 residues. Germline V gene lookup returns CDR1 MDHEN and CDR2 SYDVKM. The CDR3 bases are TGTGCCAGCAGTGGGACGGCGTTTGAAAAACTGTTTTTT. Translated, it gives CASSGTAFEKLFF.

The chain joins TRBV7-9 to TRBJ2-4; the D is unclear. Trimming pared 5 bases from V and 2 bases from J, leaving 10 bases between. This CDR3 is 14 amino acids long. Germline V gene lookup returns CDR1 SEHNR and CDR2 FQNEAQ (reference sequence). The CDR3 region is CASSRSPTKNIQYF. The DNA of the CDR3 is TGTGCCAGCAGCCGTTCTCCAACCAAAAACATTCAGTACTTC.

This clonotype occurred a few times. The V and J genes are TRBV12-3 or TRBV12-4 and TRBJ2-1; no clear D. Trimming shortened V by 1 base and J by 4 bases, and 14 bases separated the two germline ends. This CDR3 is built from 16 residues. For the CDR3, the DNA is TGTGCCAGCAGTTTAGTAGGGTCGGCCCCTTACAATGAGCAGTTCTTC. Translation: CASSLVGSAPYNEQFF.

As for this clonotype: The junction does not match germline at one end; this may be a read error. This chain links TRBV4-2 with TRBJ1-2; D gene ambiguous. Germline CDR1 and CDR2: LGHNA and YNFKEQ. The CDR3 contains 14 residues. The CDR3 coding sequence is TGTGCCAGCAGCCAGACGGGATACAACTATGACTACACCTTC. Amino acid sequence: CASSQTGYNYDYTF.

This clonotype was seen repeatedly, ten times or more. This chain joins TRBV29-1 and TRBJ1-4; D call uncertain. The CDR3 covers 13 residues. Germline V CDR1 and CDR2: SQVTM, ANQGSEA. V lost 0 bases and J lost 2, with 4 bases in between. CDR3 nucleotides: TGCAGCGTTGAAGATCAGACTAATGAAAAACTGTTTTTT. Amino acid sequence: CSVEDQTNEKLFF.

This clonotype was seen a few times. The chain employs TRBV21-1 and TRBJ1-5; the table's TRBD1 call for D was not verified on the DNA. TRBV21-1 is a documented pseudogene. The CDR3 is made up of 13 amino acids. The CDR3 nucleotides are TGTGCCAGCAGCGACGGGGGTCCTCAGCCCCAGCATTTT. It encodes CASSDGGPQPQHF.

This rearrangement joins TRBV11-2 to TRBJ2-1; 10 bases match TRBD2. Per the germline V gene, CDR1 is SGHAT and CDR2 is FQNNGV. With 7 bases clipped from V and 8 bases from J, the junction kept 8 bases outside the gene matches. The CDR3 consists of 14 residues. The CDR3 is CASNFSSGRYEQFF. The CDR3 region has the DNA TGTGCCAGCAACTTCTCTAGCGGGAGATATGAGCAGTTCTTC.